Presented here are 12 T cell receptor beta chains from one specimen sequenced in a study of blood T cell repertoires in COVID-19 (dated by TCRdb to the early 2020s). The protocol used for the library was the immunoSEQ multiplex PCR assay. TCRdb holds this immuneACCESS table with in-frame rearrangements only. Some clones are missing; in checked studies, unresolved V genes explain under half, and the rest has no known cause. The table for this sample lists under 250,000 clones; around nine tenths of them were counted only once. The ten largest clones represent 1.5% to 2% of the sample. The sample taken for sequencing was peripheral blood. The receptors derive from an older woman who had recovered from COVID-19.

The chain uses TRBV5-1 and TRBJ2-5; a possible D gene is TRBD1 (7 bases). The CDR3 has 15 residues. Between the trimmed V and J ends, which lost 0 bases and 5 bases, there was a span of 14 bases. Germline V gene sequence: CDR1 SGHRS, CDR2 YFSETQ. The CDR3 DNA is TGCGCCAGCAGCTTGGCCACAGGGGAGGTGGAGACCCAGTACTTC. It translates to CASSLATGEVETQYF.

The V gene is TRBV19, the J gene TRBJ1-6; D not resolved. With 2 bases removed from V and 7 bases from J, the gap between germline ends came to 12 bases. This CDR3 has 15 residues. The V gene's germline CDR1 is LNHDA and CDR2 SQIVND (reference sequence). This chain's CDR3 is CASSINSVGNSPLHF. CDR3 DNA: TGTGCCAGTAGTATAAACAGTGTTGGGAATTCACCCCTCCACTTT.

This clone occurred once. V and J are TRBV6-5 and TRBJ2-1; D is perhaps TRBD2 (5 bases). This CDR3 contains 13 residues. CDR1 and CDR2 from the germline V gene are MNHEY and SVGAGI. The ends were cut back, 11 bases at V and 0 bases at J, with 11 bases in the middle. CDR3 protein: CAFSASSYNEQFF. CDR3 sequence (DNA): TGTGCCTTTAGCGCTAGCTCCTACAATGAGCAGTTCTTC.

The sample holds a few counts of this clone. The chain's CDR3 is CASSLKHRDREGNEQFF. The CDR3 bases are TGTGCCAGCAGCTTAAAACACCGGGACAGGGAGGGCAATGAGCAGTTCTTC. The chain is built from TRBV7-3 and TRBJ2-1, with 9 positions matching TRBD1. The CDR3 runs 17 residues. In germline, CDR1 is SGHTA, CDR2 FQGTGA. With 1 base clipped from V and 6 bases from J, the junction kept 10 bases outside the gene matches.

The table lists this clone with a count of one. The V gene is TRBV29-1, the J gene TRBJ1-6; TRBD1 aligns across 9 bases. This CDR3 region has 14 residues. Germline-derived CDR1 and CDR2 are SQVTM and ANQGSEA. The chain's CDR3 is CSAQDRGGNSPLHF. The CDR3 region has the DNA TGCAGTGCCCAGGACAGGGGAGGTAATTCACCCCTCCACTTT.

This chain joins TRBV18 and TRBJ1-1; D remains unclear. Between the trimmed V and J ends, which lost 0 bases and 3 bases, there was a span of 14 bases. In germline, CDR1 is KGHSH, CDR2 LQKENI. The CDR3 runs to 16 residues. CDR3 bases: TGTGCCAGCTCACCACCGGGGTCAGTTAGCGACACTGAAGCTTTCTTT. This sequence encodes CASSPPGSVSDTEAFF.

The CDR3 loop reads CASSQDQRLTDTQYF. The CDR3 DNA is TGTGCCAGCAGCCAAGACCAGCGGCTCACAGATACGCAGTATTTT. The gene calls are TRBV4-2 and TRBJ2-3; D is possibly TRBD2 (5 bases). The germline gives CDR1 LGHNA, CDR2 YNFKEQ. Deletions cut 0 bases from V and 2 bases from J, with 9 bases between. The CDR3 runs 15 residues.

A word on this clone: The junction shows a germline mismatch at one end, possibly a read error. The chain recombines TRBV14 with TRBJ1-2; a possible D gene is TRBD1 (6 bases). This CDR3 spans 20 amino acids. Germline V gives CDR1 SGHDN, CDR2 FVKESK. CDR3: CASSQDTRHRDRRRDYGYTF. The CDR3 DNA follows: TGCGCCAGCAGCCAAGACACACGCCACCGTGACAGGCGACGAGACTATGGCTACACCTTC.

The J gene is TRBJ1-2, the V gene TRBV2, with 9 bases aligning to TRBD1. The V gene end was trimmed by 7 bases and the J gene end by 6 bases; junction bases not matched to a gene: 9. Germline assignment: CDR1 SNHLY and CDR2 FYNNEI. CDR3 length equals 14 residues. The CDR3 region is CASIRDRETDGYTF. The CDR3 nucleotides read TGTGCCAGCATCCGGGACAGGGAAACCGATGGCTACACCTTC.

The chain employs TRBV9 and TRBJ2-7, with 12 bases that match TRBD2. Germline CDR1 is SGDLS and CDR2 is YYNGEE. Losses at the gene ends were 0 bases for V and 2 bases for J; bases not matched to a gene: 6. CDR3 size: 17 residues. The CDR3 sequence: CASSVASGGAAAYEQYF. Here the CDR3 DNA reads TGTGCCAGCAGCGTAGCTAGCGGGGGGGCTGCAGCCTACGAGCAGTACTTC.

This chain uses TRBV28 with TRBJ2-7, with D hard to call. Germline-derived CDR1 and CDR2 are MDHEN and SYDVKM. The CDR3 is 14 amino acids. V was pared by 6 bases and J by 0 bases, with 12 bases between. In nucleotides, the CDR3 is TGTGCCAGCAGCCGAACGACGGGCTCCTACGAGCAGTACTTC. It specifies CASSRTTGSYEQYF.

In this sample, this clone turned up once. This rearrangement joins TRBV2 to TRBJ2-1; D might be TRBD2 (6 bases). This CDR3 has 14 residues. Trimming pared 3 bases from V and 3 bases from J, leaving 9 bases between. The germline V gene has CDR1 SNHLY and CDR2 FYNNEI. The CDR3 is CASSDGTFYNEQFF. CDR3 in DNA: TGTGCCAGCAGTGACGGGACTTTCTACAATGAGCAGTTCTTC.